This TCR beta chain was captured by sequencing in a study of blood T cells in healthy people across ages. The CDR3 covers 17 residues. Germline CDR1 KGHDR, CDR2 SFDVKD. Between the trimmed V and J ends, which lost 6 bases and 4 bases, there was a span of 21 bases. This clonotype was counted a few times. Through a sample-barcoded 5' primer and a J-beta primer mix, a second PCR was run for roughly 6 to 11 cycles. Using its own MiXCR run on the 5' RACE reads, TCRdb lists one record per CDR3 protein. The sample lists approximately 790,000 distinct CDR3 sequences, approximately 67% occurring once. This clonotype was obtained from a man aged 25-40 years in good health. The V gene is TRBV24-1, the J gene TRBJ1-5; weak D call: TRBD1 (5 bases). Sequenced material: blood. CDR3 protein: CATSQGPGAAPNQPQHF. In DNA form, the CDR3 reads TGTGCCACCAGTCAAGGGCCCGGGGCGGCCCCAAATCAGCCCCAGCATTTT.